Listed here are 5 T cell receptor beta chains from one sample, sequenced in a study of blood T cell repertoires in COVID-19 (dated by TCRdb to 2019 to 2021). Libraries came from the immunoSEQ multiplex PCR assay. This is the immuneACCESS table as TCRdb keeps it, with only in-frame sequences that have V and J called. A part of the clones is gone; compared with another copy, unresolved V genes explain less than half, and the rest is unexplained. The sample profile shows about 52,000 clones; about nine tenths of them were found once. Roughly 10% of the sample is in the top ten clones. Sequencing input: peripheral blood. Receptor source: a man aged 80 or over with active or convalescent COVID-19.

This clone came up a few times. This chain uses TRBV29-1 with TRBJ2-5; possible D gene TRBD1, 6 bases. Between the trimmed V and J ends, which lost 4 bases and 1 base, there was a span of 10 bases. The CDR3 consists of 13 residues. The germline V gene has CDR1 SQVTM and CDR2 ANQGSEA. CDR3 residues: CSVVGRGQETQYF. CDR3 nucleotide sequence: TGCAGCGTTGTGGGCAGGGGCCAAGAGACCCAGTACTTC.

V is TRBV5-1 and J is TRBJ1-2; the D gene is possibly TRBD1 (5 bases). CDR1 is SGHRS, CDR2 YFSETQ, per germline. Between the trimmed V and J ends, which lost 0 bases and 9 bases, there was a span of 12 bases. The CDR3 is 13 residues long. CDR3 sequence reads: CASSLAGTRSYTF. The CDR3 nucleotides are TGCGCCAGCAGCTTGGCCGGGACTAGGAGCTACACCTTC.

The V call is TRBV7-2, the J call TRBJ1-1, with no clear D. The CDR3 runs to 14 residues. Germline V gene lookup returns CDR1 SGHTA and CDR2 FQGNSA. The V and J ends lost 3 bases and 0 bases respectively, with 8 bases between them. The CDR3, as DNA: TGTGCCAGCAGCTTGGGCTCATTGAACACTGAAGCTTTCTTT. Encoded protein: CASSLGSLNTEAFF.

This sequence joins TRBV5-1 and TRBJ2-7; the D gene is possibly TRBD1 (6 bases). V was trimmed by 3 bases and J by 0 bases, leaving 25 bases between them. The CDR3 has 19 residues. Germline assignment: CDR1 SGHRS and CDR2 YFSETQ. The CDR3 spells CASSSYGPIPGQLSYEQYF. The CDR3 DNA sequence: TGCGCCAGCAGCTCCTACGGCCCTATCCCTGGACAGCTCTCCTACGAGCAGTACTTC.

This clone was seen a single time. The chain employs TRBV30 and TRBJ2-1, with 11 bases identical to TRBD2. Germline trimming cut 8 bases from V and 8 bases from J; bases unmatched to any gene: 8. This CDR3 has 13 amino acids. Germline V CDR1 and CDR2: GTSNPN, SVGIG (reference sequence). CDR3 protein: CAVTSGNFHEQFF. The CDR3 DNA reads TGTGCCGTGACTAGCGGGAATTTCCATGAGCAGTTCTTC.